Each of the 8 T cell receptor beta chains below was sequenced from the same sample in a study of T-cell reconstitution after alpha-beta-depleted transplantation in children. During its preparation, the TCRbeta library received unique molecular identifiers. MiXCR, applied by TCRdb to the PCR reads, yields one record per CDR3 protein. The data contain approximately 400,000 distinct CDR3 sequences, about a tenth of them seen just once; the ten biggest clones take up approximately 5%. This sample comprised PBMCs from the stem cell graft donor, obtained from the stem cell graft. All receptors come from a human donor who donated a stem cell graft to a child with acute myeloid leukemia.

The gene calls are TRBV11-2 and TRBJ2-1; tentatively, D is TRBD2 (6 bases). Trimming cost V 7 bases and J 7 bases, with 17 bases left between them. CDR3 size: 14 residues. CDR1 SGHAT and CDR2 FQNNGV come from the germline V gene. CDR3 residues: CASTPLGTENEQFF. The CDR3 bases are TGTGCCAGCACCCCGCTGGGGACTGAGAATGAGCAGTTCTTC.

The chain joins TRBV29-1 to TRBJ1-1; D perhaps matches TRBD1 (5 bases). This CDR3 region has 13 residues. In germline, CDR1 is SQVTM, CDR2 ANQGSEA. V lost 7 bases, J lost 1 base, and 13 bases lay in between. CDR3 residues: CSAQQGGNTEAFF. As DNA, the CDR3 is TGCAGCGCCCAGCAGGGTGGGAACACTGAAGCTTTCTTT.

The sample holds a few counts of this clonotype. The chain couples TRBV6-2 or TRBV6-3 to TRBJ1-2; D call uncertain. The germline V gene has CDR1 MNHEY and CDR2 SVGEGT. V was trimmed by 0 bases and J by 7 bases, leaving 15 bases between them. The CDR3 sequence is 15 residues long. In DNA, the CDR3 is TGTGCCAGCAGTTACTCGAATACAGCCCGGGGTGGCTACACCTTC. It codes for CASSYSNTARGGYTF.

V usage is TRBV11-2 and J usage is TRBJ2-7, with D unresolved. The CDR3 totals 14 residues. Germline V CDR1 and CDR2: SGHAT, FQNNGV. Trimming removed 1 base at V and 3 bases at J, with 10 bases between. DNA of the CDR3: TGTGCCAGCAGCTTAGCAACGGATATCTACGAGCAGTACTTC. This sequence encodes CASSLATDIYEQYF.

The chain couples TRBV10-3 to TRBJ2-2, with TRBD2 matching 14 bases. The V gene end was trimmed by 11 bases and the J gene end by 3 bases; junction bases not matched to a gene: 11. In germline, CDR1 is ENHRY, CDR2 SYGVKD. This CDR3 has 17 residues. The CDR3 nucleotides are TGTGCCTTCTCGGGACTAGCGGGAGATCCGGACACCGGGGAGCTGTTTTTT. Translation gives CAFSGLAGDPDTGELFF.

The chain couples TRBV6-4 to TRBJ2-3, with D uncertain. Germline loops: CDR1 MRHNA, CDR2 SNTAGT. Trimming left V 0 bases short and J 1 base short, with 8 bases between. This CDR3 is built from 15 residues. The CDR3 reads CASSDSVGGTDTQYF. CDR3 coding DNA: TGTGCCAGCAGTGACTCGGTTGGGGGCACAGATACGCAGTATTTT.

This clonotype was counted many times. The V gene is TRBV12-3 or TRBV12-4, the J gene TRBJ1-6; D is unclear. The CDR3 sequence is 13 residues long. V was shortened by 3 bases and J by 7 bases, with 7 bases between the two germline ends. Here the CDR3 DNA reads TGTGCCAGCAGTTTGGGCAGCAATTCACCCCTCCACTTT. Translated, it gives CASSLGSNSPLHF.

V gene TRBV3-1 combines with J gene TRBJ2-5; D possibly corresponds to TRBD2 (6 bases). Germline V gene lookup returns CDR1 LGHDT and CDR2 YNNKEL (reference sequence). The CDR3 length is 14 residues. The V end was cut by 0 bases, the J end by 5 bases, with 10 bases between. CDR3 bases: TGTGCCAGCAGCCAAGAAGCTAGCGAGGAGACCCAGTACTTC. This translates into CASSQEASEETQYF.